This TCR beta chain derives from a study of cytomegalovirus exposure and HLA in healthy donors. Study at large: HLA-typed donors were the source of around 77 million unique TCRs held in an early data release. General study points: Fewer N-insertions than the approximately 680-donor mean were reportedly shown by an Asian-associated ancestry cluster in a later analysis. In a later analysis, specific HLA alleles were associated with over 15,000 TCR beta sequences at a 0.05 false discovery rate.

PCR employed 60 Vbeta and 13 Jbeta primers. Sequenced by immunoSEQ multiplex PCR; TCRdb stores in-frame clones only, minus some. The data hold about 100,000 clones, with 81% observed a single time. On this clone: The antigen remains unidentified.

CDR3 length equals 14 residues. The V end lost 6 bases, the J end lost 1 base, and 10 bases lay between the germline ends. The V gene's germline CDR1 is SEHNR and CDR2 FQNEAQ (reference sequence). The sequence came from a man between 40 and 49 years old in good health and CMV-seropositive. The chain employs TRBV7-9 and TRBJ1-3; D is undetermined. Sequencing was carried out using PBMCs. The CDR3 reads CASRIEKSGNTIYF. Here the CDR3 DNA reads TGTGCCAGCAGGATTGAGAAATCTGGAAACACCATATATTTT.